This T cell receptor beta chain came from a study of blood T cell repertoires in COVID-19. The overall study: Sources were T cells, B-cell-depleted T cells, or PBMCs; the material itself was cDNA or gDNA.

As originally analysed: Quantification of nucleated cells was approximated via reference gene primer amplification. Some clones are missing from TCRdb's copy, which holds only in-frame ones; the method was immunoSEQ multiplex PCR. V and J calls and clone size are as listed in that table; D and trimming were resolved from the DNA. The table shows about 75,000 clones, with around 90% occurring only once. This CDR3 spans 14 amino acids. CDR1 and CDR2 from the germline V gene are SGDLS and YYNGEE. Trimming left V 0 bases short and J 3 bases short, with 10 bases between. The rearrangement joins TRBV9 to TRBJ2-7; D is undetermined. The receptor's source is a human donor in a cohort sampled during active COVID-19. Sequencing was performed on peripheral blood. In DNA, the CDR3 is TGTGCCAGCAGCGTAGTCCCATCGGGCTACGAGCAGTACTTC. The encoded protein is CASSVVPSGYEQYF. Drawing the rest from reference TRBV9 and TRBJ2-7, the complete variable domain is DSGVTQTPKHLITATGQRVTLRCSPRSGDLSVYWYQQSLDQGLQFLIQYYNGEERAKGNILERFSAQQFPDLHSELNLSSLELGDSALYFCASSVVPSGYEQYFGPGTRLTVT.